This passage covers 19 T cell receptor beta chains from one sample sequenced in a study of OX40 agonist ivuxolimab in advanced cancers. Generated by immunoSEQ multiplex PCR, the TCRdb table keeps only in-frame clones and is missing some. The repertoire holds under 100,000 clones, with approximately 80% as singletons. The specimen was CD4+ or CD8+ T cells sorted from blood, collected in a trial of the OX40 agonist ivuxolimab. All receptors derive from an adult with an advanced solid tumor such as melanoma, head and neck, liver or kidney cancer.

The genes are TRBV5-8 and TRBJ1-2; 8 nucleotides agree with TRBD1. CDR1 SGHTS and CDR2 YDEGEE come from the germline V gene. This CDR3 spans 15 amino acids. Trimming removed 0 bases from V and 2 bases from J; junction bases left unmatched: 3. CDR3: CASSLGQGNNYGYTF. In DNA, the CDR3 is TGTGCCAGCAGCTTGGGACAGGGGAACAACTATGGCTACACCTTC.

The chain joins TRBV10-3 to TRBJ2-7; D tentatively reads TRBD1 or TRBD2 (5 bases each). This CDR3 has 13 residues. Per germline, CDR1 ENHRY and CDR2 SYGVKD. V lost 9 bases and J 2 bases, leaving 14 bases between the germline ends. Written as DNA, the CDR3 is TGTGCCATATCGAACCGGGACGCCTACGAGCAGTACTTC. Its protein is CAISNRDAYEQYF.

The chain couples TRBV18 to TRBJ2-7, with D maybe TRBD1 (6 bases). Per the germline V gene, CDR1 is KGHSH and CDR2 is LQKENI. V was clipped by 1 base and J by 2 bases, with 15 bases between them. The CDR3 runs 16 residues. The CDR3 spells CASSPQTTGWPYEQYF. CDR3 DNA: TGTGCCAGCTCACCACAGACGACAGGATGGCCCTACGAGCAGTACTTC. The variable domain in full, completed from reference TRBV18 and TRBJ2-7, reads NAGVMQNPRHLVRRRGQEARLRCSPMKGHSHVYWYRQLPEEGLKFMVYLQKENIIDESGMPKERFSAEFPKEGPSILRIQQVVRGDSAAYFCASSPQTTGWPYEQYFGPGTRLTVT.

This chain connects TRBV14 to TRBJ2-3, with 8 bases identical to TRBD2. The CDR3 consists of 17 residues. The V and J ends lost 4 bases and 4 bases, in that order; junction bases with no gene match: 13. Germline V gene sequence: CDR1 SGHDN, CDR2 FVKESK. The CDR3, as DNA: TGTGCCAGCAGCCTCCCCCGACCGGGAGGGGTCGCAGATACGCAGTATTTT. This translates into CASSLPRPGGVADTQYF.

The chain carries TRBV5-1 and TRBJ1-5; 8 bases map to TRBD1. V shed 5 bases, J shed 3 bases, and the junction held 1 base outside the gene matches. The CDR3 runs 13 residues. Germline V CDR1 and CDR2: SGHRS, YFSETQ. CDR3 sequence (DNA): TGCGCCAGCAGACAGGGGGACAATCAGCCCCAGCATTTT. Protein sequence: CASRQGDNQPQHF.

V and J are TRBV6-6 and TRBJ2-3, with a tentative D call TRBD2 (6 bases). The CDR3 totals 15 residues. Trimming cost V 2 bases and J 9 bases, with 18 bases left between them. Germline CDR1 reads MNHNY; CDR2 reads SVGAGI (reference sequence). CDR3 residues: CASSYGGREVATQYF. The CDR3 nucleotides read TGTGCCAGCAGTTACGGGGGGAGAGAAGTTGCCACGCAGTATTTT.

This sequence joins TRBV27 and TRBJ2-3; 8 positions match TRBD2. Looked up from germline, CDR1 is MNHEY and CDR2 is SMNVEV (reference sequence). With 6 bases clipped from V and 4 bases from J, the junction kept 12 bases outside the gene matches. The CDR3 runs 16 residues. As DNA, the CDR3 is TGTGCCAGCAGCTTCCCCGGCGCGGGAGGATCAGATACGCAGTATTTT. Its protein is CASSFPGAGGSDTQYF.

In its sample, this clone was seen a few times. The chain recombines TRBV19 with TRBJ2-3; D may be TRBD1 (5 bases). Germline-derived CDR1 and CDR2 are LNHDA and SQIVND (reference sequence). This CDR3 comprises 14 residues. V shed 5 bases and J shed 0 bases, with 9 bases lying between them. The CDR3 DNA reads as TGTGCCAGTAGTTTGGACACCAGCACAGATACGCAGTATTTT. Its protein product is CASSLDTSTDTQYF. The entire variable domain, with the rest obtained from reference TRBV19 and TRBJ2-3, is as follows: DGGITQSPKYLFRKEGQNVTLSCEQNLNHDAMYWYRQDPGQGLRLIYYSQIVNDFQKGDIAEGYSVSREKKESFPLTVTSAQKNPTAFYLCASSLDTSTDTQYFGPGTRLTVL.

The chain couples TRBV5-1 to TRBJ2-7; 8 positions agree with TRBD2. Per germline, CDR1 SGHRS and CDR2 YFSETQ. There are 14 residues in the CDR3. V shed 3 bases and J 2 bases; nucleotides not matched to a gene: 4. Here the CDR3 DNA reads TGCGCCAGCAGCTATAGCGGGACCACCTACGAGCAGTACTTC. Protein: CASSYSGTTYEQYF. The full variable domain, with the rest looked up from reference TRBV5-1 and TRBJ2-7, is KAGVTQTPRYLIKTRGQQVTLSCSPISGHRSVSWYQQTPGQGLQFLFEYFSETQRNKGNFPGRFSGRQFSNSRSEMNVSTLELGDSALYLCASSYSGTTYEQYFGPGTRLTVT.

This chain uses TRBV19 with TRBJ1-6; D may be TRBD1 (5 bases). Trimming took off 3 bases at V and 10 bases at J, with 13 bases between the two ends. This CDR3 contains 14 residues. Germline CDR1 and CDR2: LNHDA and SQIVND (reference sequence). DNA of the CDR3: TGTGCCAGTAGTATCTCGGGGGGGAGGTCACCCCTCCACTTT. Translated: CASSISGGRSPLHF.

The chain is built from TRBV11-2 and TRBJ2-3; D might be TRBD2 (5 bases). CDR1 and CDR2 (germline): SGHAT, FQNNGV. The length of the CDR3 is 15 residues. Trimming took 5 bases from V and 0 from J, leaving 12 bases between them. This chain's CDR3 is CASSPLGGSTDTQYF. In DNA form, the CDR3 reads TGTGCCAGCAGCCCCCTAGGCGGGAGCACAGATACGCAGTATTTT.

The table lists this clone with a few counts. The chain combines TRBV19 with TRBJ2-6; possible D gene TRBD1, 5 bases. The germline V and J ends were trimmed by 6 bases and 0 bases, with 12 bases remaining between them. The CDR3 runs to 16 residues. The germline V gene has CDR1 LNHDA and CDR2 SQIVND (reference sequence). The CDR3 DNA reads TGTGCCAGTAGCATCGACAGACCCTCTGGGGCCAACGTCCTGACTTTC. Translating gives CASSIDRPSGANVLTF.

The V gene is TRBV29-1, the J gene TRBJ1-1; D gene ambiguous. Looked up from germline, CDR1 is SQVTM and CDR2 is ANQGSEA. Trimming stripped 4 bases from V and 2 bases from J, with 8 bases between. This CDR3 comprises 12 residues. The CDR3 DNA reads TGCAGCGTTGGGGCGGCTAACACTGAAGCTTTCTTT. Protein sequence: CSVGAANTEAFF.

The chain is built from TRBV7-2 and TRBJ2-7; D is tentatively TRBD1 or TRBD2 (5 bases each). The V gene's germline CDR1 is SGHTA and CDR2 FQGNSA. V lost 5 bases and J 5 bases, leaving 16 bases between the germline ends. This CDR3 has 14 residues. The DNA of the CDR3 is TGTGCCAGCAGCCAATTCCGGGACGTAAACGAGCAGTACTTC. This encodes CASSQFRDVNEQYF.

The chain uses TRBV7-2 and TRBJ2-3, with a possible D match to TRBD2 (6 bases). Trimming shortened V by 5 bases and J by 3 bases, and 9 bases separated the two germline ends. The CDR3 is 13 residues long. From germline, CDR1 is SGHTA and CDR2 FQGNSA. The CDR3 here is CASSPTRTDTQYF. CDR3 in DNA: TGTGCCAGCAGCCCGACTAGAACAGATACGCAGTATTTT.

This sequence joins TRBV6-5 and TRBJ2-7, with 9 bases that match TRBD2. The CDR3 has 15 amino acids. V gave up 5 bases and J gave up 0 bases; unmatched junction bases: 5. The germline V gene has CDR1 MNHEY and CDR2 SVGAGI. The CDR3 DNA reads TGTGCCAGCAGTATCCTAGCGGGGAGCTCCTACGAGCAGTACTTC. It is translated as CASSILAGSSYEQYF.

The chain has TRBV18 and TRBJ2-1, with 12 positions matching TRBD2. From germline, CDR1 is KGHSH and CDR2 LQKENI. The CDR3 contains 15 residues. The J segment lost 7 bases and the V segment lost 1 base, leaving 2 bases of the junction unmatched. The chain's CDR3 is CASSPQGTSGNEQFF. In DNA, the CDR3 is TGTGCCAGCTCACCACAGGGGACTAGCGGGAATGAGCAGTTCTTC.

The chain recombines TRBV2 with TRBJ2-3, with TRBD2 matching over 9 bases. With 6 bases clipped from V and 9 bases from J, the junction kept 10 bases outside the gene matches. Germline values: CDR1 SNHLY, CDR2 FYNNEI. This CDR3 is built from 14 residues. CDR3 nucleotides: TGTGCCAGCAGAATAGCGGGGGTCTTTGGGACGCAGTATTTT. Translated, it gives CASRIAGVFGTQYF.

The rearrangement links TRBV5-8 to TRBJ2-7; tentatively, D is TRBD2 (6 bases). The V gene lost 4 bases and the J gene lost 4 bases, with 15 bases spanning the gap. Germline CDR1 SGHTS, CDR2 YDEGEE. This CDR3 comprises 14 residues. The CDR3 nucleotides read TGTGCCAGCAGCGCTGGGCGGGGAAGATACGAGCAGTACTTC. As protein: CASSAGRGRYEQYF.